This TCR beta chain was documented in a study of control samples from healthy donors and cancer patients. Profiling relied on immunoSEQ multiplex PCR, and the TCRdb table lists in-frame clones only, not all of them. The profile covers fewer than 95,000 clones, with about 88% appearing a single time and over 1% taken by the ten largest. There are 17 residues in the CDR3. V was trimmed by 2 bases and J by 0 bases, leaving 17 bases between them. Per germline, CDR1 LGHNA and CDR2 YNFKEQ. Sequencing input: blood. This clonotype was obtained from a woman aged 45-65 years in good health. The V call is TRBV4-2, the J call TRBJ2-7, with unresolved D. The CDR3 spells CASSQTERNRSSYEQYF. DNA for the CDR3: TGTGCCAGCAGCCAAACCGAACGGAACAGAAGCTCCTACGAGCAGTACTTC.